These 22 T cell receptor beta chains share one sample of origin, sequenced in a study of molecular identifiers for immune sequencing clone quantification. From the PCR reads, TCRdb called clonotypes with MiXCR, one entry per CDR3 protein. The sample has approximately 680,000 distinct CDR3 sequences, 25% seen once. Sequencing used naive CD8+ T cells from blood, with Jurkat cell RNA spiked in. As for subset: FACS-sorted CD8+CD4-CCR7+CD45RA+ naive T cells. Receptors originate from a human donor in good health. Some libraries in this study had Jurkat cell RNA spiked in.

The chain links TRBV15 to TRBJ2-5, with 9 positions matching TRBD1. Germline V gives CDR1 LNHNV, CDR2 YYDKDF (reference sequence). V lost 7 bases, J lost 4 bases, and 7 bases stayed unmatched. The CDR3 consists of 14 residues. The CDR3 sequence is CATNSDRGGETQYF. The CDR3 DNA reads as TGTGCCACCAACTCCGACAGGGGGGGAGAGACCCAGTACTTC.

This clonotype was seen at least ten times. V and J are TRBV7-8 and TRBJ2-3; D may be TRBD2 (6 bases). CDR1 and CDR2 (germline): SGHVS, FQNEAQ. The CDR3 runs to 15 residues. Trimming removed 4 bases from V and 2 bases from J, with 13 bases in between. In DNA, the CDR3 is TGTGCCAGCAGCTCCGGGACTCTCACCACAGATACGCAGTATTTT. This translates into CASSSGTLTTDTQYF.

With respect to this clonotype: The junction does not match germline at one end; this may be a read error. CDR3 in DNA: TGCGCCAGCAGCCAAGATCGTTCCTACCCCACTGGGCCGTCATGGGCCCAGCTTTTT. Translating it yields CASSQDRSYPTGPSWAQLF. The V gene is TRBV4-1, the J gene TRBJ1-5; D unclear. The CDR3 runs 19 residues. Germline CDR1 is MGHRA and CDR2 is YSYEKL.

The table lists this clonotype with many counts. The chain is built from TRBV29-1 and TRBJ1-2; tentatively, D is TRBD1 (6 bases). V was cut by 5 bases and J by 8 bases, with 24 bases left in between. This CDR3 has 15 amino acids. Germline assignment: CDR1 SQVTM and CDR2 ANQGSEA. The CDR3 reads CSVPHPEGEVGGYTF. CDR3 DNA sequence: TGCAGCGTTCCCCACCCTGAGGGGGAAGTAGGCGGCTACACCTTC.

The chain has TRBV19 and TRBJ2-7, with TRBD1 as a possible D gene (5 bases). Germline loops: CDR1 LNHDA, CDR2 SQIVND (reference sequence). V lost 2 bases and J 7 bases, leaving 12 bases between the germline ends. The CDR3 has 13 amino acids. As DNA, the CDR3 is TGTGCCAGTAGTATACAAACAGGTGGGGAGCAGTACTTC. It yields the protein CASSIQTGGEQYF.

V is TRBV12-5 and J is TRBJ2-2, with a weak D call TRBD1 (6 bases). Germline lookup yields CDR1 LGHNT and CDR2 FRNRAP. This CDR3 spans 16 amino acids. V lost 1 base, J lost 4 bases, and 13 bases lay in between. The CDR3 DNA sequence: TGTGCTAGTGGTTTGGCCCGGGGACAACTCACCGGGGAGCTGTTTTTT. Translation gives CASGLARGQLTGELFF.

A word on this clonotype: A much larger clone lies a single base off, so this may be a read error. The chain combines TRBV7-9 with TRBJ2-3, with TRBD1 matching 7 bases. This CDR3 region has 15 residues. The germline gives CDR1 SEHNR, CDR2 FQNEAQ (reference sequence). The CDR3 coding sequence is TGTGCCAGCAGCGGACGGGACAGCTTCACAGATACGCCGTATTTT. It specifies CASSGRDSFTDTPYF. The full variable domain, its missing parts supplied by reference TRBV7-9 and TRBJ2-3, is DTGVSQNPRHKITKRGQNVTFRCDPISEHNRLYWYRQTLGQGPEFLTYFQNEAQLEKSRLLSDRFSAERPKGSFSTLEIQRTEQGDSAMYLCASSGRDSFTDTPYFGPGTRLTVL.

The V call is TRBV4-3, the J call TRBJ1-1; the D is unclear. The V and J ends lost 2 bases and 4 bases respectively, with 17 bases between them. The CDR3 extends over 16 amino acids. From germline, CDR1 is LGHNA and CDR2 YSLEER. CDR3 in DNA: TGCGCCAGCAGCCAATCCTATAATACGGGCCTCACTGAAGCTTTCTTT. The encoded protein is CASSQSYNTGLTEAFF.

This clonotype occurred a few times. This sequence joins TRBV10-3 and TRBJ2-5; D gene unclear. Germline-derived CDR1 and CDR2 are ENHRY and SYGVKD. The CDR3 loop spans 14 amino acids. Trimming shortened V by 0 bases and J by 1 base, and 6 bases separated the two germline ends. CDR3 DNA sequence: TGTGCCATCAGTGAGTCGGGTTTCCAAGAGACCCAGTACTTC. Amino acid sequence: CAISESGFQETQYF.

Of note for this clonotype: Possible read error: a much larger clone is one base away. The CDR3, as DNA: TGTGCCAGCAGGCCCAATACAAGATACACTGAAGCTATCTTT. It specifies CASRPNTRYTEAIF. The chain joins TRBV28 to TRBJ1-1; D remains unclear. Germline lookup yields CDR1 MDHEN and CDR2 SYDVKM. CDR3 length: 14 amino acids.

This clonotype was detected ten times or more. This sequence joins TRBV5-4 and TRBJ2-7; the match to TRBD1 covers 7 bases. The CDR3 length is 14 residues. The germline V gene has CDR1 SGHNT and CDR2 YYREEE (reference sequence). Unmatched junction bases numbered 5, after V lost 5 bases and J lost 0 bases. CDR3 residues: CASSSDRDSYEQYF. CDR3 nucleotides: TGTGCCAGCAGTTCCGACAGGGACTCCTACGAGCAGTACTTC.

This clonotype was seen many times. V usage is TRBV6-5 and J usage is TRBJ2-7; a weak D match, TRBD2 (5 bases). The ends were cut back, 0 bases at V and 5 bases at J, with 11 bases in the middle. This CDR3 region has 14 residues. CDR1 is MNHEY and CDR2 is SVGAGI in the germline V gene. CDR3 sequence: CASSYSYEGDEQYF. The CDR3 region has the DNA TGTGCCAGCAGTTACTCGTATGAGGGTGACGAGCAGTACTTC.

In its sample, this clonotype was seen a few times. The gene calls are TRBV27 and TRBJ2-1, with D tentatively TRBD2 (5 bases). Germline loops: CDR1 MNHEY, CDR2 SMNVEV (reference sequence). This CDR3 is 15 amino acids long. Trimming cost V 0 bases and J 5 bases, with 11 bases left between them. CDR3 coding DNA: TGTGCCAGCAGTTTATCACCGGGGTCGAACAATGAGCAGTTCTTC. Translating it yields CASSLSPGSNNEQFF.

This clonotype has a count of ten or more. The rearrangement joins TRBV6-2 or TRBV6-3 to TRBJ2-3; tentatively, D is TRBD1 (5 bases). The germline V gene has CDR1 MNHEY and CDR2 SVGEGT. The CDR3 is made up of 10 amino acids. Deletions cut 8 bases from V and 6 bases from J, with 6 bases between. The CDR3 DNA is TGTGCCAGCTGGGGCGATACGCAGTATTTT. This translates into CASWGDTQYF.

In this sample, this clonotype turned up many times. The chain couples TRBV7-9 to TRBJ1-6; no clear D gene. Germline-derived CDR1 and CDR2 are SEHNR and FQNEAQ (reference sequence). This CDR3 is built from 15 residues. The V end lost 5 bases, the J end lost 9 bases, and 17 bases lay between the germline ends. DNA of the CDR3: TGTGCCAGCAGCCTCTCGGTGGGGTTAGGTTCACCCCTCCACTTT. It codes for CASSLSVGLGSPLHF.

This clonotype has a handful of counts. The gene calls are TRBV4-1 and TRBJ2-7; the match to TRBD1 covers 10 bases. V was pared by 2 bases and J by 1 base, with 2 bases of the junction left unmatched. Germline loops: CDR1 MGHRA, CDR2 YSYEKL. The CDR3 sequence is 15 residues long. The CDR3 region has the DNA TGCGCCAGCAGCCAAAGACAGGGGGCATCCTACGAGCAGTACTTC. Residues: CASSQRQGASYEQYF.

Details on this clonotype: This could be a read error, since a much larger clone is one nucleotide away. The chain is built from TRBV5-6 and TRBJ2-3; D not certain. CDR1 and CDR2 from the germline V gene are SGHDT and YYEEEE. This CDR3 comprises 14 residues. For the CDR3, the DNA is TGTGCCAACAGCTTCGGCGGATCACTAGATACGCAGTATTTT. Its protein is CANSFGGSLDTQYF.

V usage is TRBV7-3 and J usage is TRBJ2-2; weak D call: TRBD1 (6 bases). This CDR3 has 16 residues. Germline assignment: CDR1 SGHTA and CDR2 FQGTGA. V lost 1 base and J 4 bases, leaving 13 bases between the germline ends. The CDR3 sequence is CASSLIGLGATGELFF. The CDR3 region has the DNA TGTGCCAGCAGCTTAATTGGTCTGGGGGCCACCGGGGAGCTGTTTTTT.

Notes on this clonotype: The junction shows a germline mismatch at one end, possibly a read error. This CDR3 is CASSFTIQETQCF. CDR3 in DNA: TGTGCCAGCAGTTTCACGATCCAAGAGACCCAGTGCTTC. The rearrangement uses TRBV12-3 or TRBV12-4 and TRBJ2-5; D is ambiguous. This CDR3 contains 13 residues.

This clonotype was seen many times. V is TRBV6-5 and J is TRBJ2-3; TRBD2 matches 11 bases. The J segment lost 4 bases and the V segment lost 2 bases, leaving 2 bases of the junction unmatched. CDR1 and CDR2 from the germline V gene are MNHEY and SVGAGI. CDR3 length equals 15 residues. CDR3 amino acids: CASSYLAGGSDTQYF. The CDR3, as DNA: TGTGCCAGCAGTTACCTAGCGGGAGGATCAGATACGCAGTATTTT.

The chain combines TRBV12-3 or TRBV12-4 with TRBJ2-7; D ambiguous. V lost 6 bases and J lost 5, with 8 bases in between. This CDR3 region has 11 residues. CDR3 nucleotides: TGTGCCAGCAGAGGAGTCCACGAGCAGTACTTC. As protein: CASRGVHEQYF.

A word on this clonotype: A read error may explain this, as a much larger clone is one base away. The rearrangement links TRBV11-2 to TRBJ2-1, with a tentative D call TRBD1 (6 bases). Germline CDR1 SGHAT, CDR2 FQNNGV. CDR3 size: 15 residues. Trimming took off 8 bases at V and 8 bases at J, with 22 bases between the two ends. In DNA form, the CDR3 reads TGTGCCAGCGGCCATCCCGGGGCAGGGGTTCATGAGCAGTTCTTC. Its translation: CASGHPGAGVHEQFF.